These 25 T cell receptor beta chains were all obtained from the same sample, sequenced in a study of OX40 agonist ivuxolimab in advanced cancers. Sequenced by immunoSEQ multiplex PCR; TCRdb stores in-frame clones only, minus some. The profile covers under 80,000 clones, with approximately 86% appearing a single time and about 0.75% taken by the ten largest. The sequencing here drew on CD4+ or CD8+ T cells sorted from blood, taken in a trial of the OX40 agonist ivuxolimab. Every receptor here comes from an adult with an advanced solid tumor such as melanoma, head and neck, liver or kidney cancer.

This chain connects TRBV16 to TRBJ2-1, with D perhaps being TRBD1 or TRBD2 (5 bases each). The V and J ends lost 5 bases and 6 bases respectively, with 17 bases between them. The length of the CDR3 is 15 residues. Germline CDR1 is KGHSY and CDR2 is FQNENV. CDR3 nucleotides: TGTGCCAGCAGCTGTGGGGGTTCTCCTGGCAATGAGCAGTTCTTC. Protein sequence: CASSCGGSPGNEQFF. The complete variable domain, with remaining parts taken from reference TRBV16 and TRBJ2-1, reads GEEVAQTPKHLVRGEGQKAKLYCAPIKGHSYVFWYQQVLKNEFKFLISFQNENVFDETGMPKERFSAKCLPNSPCSLEIQATKLEDSAVYFCASSCGGSPGNEQFFGPGTRLTVL.

The chain employs TRBV6-1 and TRBJ2-7; D gene ambiguous. This CDR3 is built from 14 residues. Trimming shortened V by 11 bases and J by 3 bases, and 20 bases separated the two germline ends. Germline V lookup: CDR1 MNHNS, CDR2 SASEGT. The DNA of the CDR3 is TGTGCCCACGGGCGTGGGCGGCAAGGCTACGAGCAGTACTTC. Translating gives CAHGRGRQGYEQYF.

This chain links TRBV5-1 with TRBJ2-2; TRBD1 or TRBD2 may be the D gene (6 bases each). Trimming removed 5 bases at V and 6 bases at J, with 17 bases between. The length of the CDR3 is 15 residues. Germline CDR1 is SGHRS and CDR2 is YFSETQ. The CDR3 coding sequence is TGCGCCAGCAGATCCGGGGAAGGGGGGTCCGGGGAGCTGTTTTTT. Residues: CASRSGEGGSGELFF.

The chain couples TRBV27 to TRBJ2-1; TRBD2 is a possible D gene (6 bases). The V gene's germline CDR1 is MNHEY and CDR2 SMNVEV (reference sequence). This CDR3 spans 15 amino acids. Between the trimmed V and J ends, which lost 8 bases and 1 base, there was a span of 15 bases. The CDR3 DNA sequence: TGTGCCAGCTCTCGGGCGGGATATTCCTACAATGAGCAGTTCTTC. Translated, it gives CASSRAGYSYNEQFF.

This clone was observed a few times. The DNA of the CDR3 is TGTGCCAGCAGTGCCACTGGGACGGCCGAAAAATCACCCCTCCACTTT. Its protein product is CASSATGTAEKSPLHF. This chain uses TRBV25-1 with TRBJ1-6; D might be TRBD1 (5 bases). Germline-derived CDR1 and CDR2 are MGHDK and SYGVNS. The CDR3 totals 16 residues. V lost 4 bases, J lost 10 bases, and 20 bases lay in between.

The V gene is TRBV18, the J gene TRBJ2-1; D remains unclear. Trimming stripped 2 bases from V and 4 bases from J, with 12 bases between. This CDR3 is 15 amino acids long. Looked up from germline, CDR1 is KGHSH and CDR2 is LQKENI. CDR3 in amino acids: CASSPVAGFYNEQFF. The CDR3 DNA is TGTGCCAGCTCACCAGTAGCCGGATTTTACAATGAGCAGTTCTTC.

The chain carries TRBV5-1 and TRBJ2-3; D gene uncertain. This CDR3 is built from 12 residues. V was shortened by 1 base and J by 3 bases, with 3 bases between the two germline ends. CDR1 is SGHRS and CDR2 is YFSETQ in the germline V gene. Here the CDR3 reads CASSLQTDTQYF. CDR3 sequence (DNA): TGCGCCAGCAGCTTGCAAACAGATACGCAGTATTTT.

Concerning this clone itself: A junction boundary mismatches the germline segment, possibly from a read error. This sequence joins TRBV4-1 and TRBJ2-5; 8 nucleotides align to TRBD2. This CDR3 is 15 amino acids long. In germline, CDR1 is MGHRA, CDR2 YSYEKL. CDR3 sequence (DNA): TGCGCCAGCAGCCAAGAGGCTAGCGGGCAAGGGACCCAGTACTTC. Translation: CASSQEASGQGTQYF.

Concerning this clone: One junction end does not reproduce the germline sequence, and a read error may be involved. V and J are TRBV7-7 and TRBJ2-5; 14 nucleotides line up with TRBD2. This CDR3 has 18 residues. Germline CDR1 and CDR2: SSHAT and FNYEAQ (reference sequence). CDR3 nucleotides: TGTGCTAGCAGCTCCTCGGGACTAGCGGGGGCTGGAGGGGAGACCCAGTACTTC. Protein product: CASSSSGLAGAGGETQYF.

J is TRBJ2-1 and V is TRBV5-1, with 8 bases lining up with TRBD2. Trimming removed 3 bases from V and 0 bases from J; junction bases left unmatched: 2. Germline lookup yields CDR1 SGHRS and CDR2 YFSETQ. The length of the CDR3 is 15 residues. The CDR3 nucleotides read TGCGCCAGCAGCTCCAGCGGGAGCTCCTACAATGAGCAGTTCTTC. Residues: CASSSSGSSYNEQFF. The complete variable domain, with remaining parts taken from reference TRBV5-1 and TRBJ2-1, reads KAGVTQTPRYLIKTRGQQVTLSCSPISGHRSVSWYQQTPGQGLQFLFEYFSETQRNKGNFPGRFSGRQFSNSRSEMNVSTLELGDSALYLCASSSSGSSYNEQFFGPGTRLTVL.

The chain is built from TRBV7-3 and TRBJ2-3; D remains ambiguous. V lost 2 bases to trimming and J lost 3 bases, with 9 bases between them. There are 14 residues in the CDR3. Germline V gene lookup returns CDR1 SGHTA and CDR2 FQGTGA. CDR3 amino acids: CASSLAGWTDTQYF. For the CDR3, the DNA is TGTGCCAGCAGCTTAGCTGGTTGGACAGATACGCAGTATTTT.

V and J are TRBV27 and TRBJ1-3; TRBD1 matches at 8 bases. Looked up from germline, CDR1 is MNHEY and CDR2 is SMNVEV (reference sequence). This CDR3 contains 17 residues. The V and J ends lost 3 bases and 0 bases, in that order; junction bases with no gene match: 7. CDR3 loop: CASSFSGTGISGNTIYF. The DNA for the CDR3 is TGTGCCAGCAGTTTTTCCGGGACAGGCATCTCTGGAAACACCATATATTTT.

The rearrangement joins TRBV19 to TRBJ1-2; weak D call: TRBD1 (6 bases). V was cut by 5 bases and J by 2 bases, with 18 bases left in between. CDR1 and CDR2 from the germline V gene are LNHDA and SQIVND (reference sequence). The CDR3 is 16 amino acids. This CDR3 is CASSRGGQGRNYGYTF. The CDR3 DNA follows: TGTGCCAGTAGTCGAGGGGGGCAGGGGCGCAACTATGGCTACACCTTC.

The genes are TRBV10-3 and TRBJ2-2; possible D gene TRBD1, 5 bases. The CDR3 length is 16 residues. Germline V gene lookup returns CDR1 ENHRY and CDR2 SYGVKD. V gave up 6 bases and J gave up 0 bases, with 14 bases separating them. CDR3 residues: CAISGDRSSNTGELFF. The CDR3 coding sequence is TGTGCCATCAGCGGCGACAGAAGCTCGAACACCGGGGAGCTGTTTTTT.

CDR3 amino acids: CASRRGGPQETQYF. The CDR3 DNA reads as TGTGCCAGCAGGCGGGGGGGCCCCCAAGAGACCCAGTACTTC. This chain uses TRBV2 with TRBJ2-5, with TRBD2 identical over 9 bases. V dropped 6 bases and J dropped 1; count of bases not matched to a gene: 3. The CDR3 runs 14 residues. Germline CDR1 and CDR2: SNHLY and FYNNEI.

The J gene is TRBJ2-5, the V gene TRBV6-1; TRBD2 aligns across 11 bases. Matching the DNA end better, TRBJ2-7 makes the J call doubtful. Germline loops: CDR1 MNHNS, CDR2 SASEGT. The CDR3 sequence is 14 residues long. The DNA for the CDR3 is TGTGCCAGCAGCATGACTAGCGGGACCTACGAGCAGTACTTC. The encoded protein is CASSMTSGTYEQYF.

V and J are TRBV7-9 and TRBJ1-1; 10 bases map to TRBD1. Trimming removed 1 base from V and 2 bases from J; junction bases left unmatched: 7. The CDR3 sequence is 17 residues long. Germline values: CDR1 SEHNR, CDR2 FQNEAQ (reference sequence). The CDR3: CASSLGGTGAQNTEAFF. The CDR3 DNA reads as TGTGCCAGCAGCTTAGGCGGGACAGGGGCTCAAAACACTGAAGCTTTCTTT.

The chain employs TRBV2 and TRBJ2-7, with 8 bases aligning to TRBD1. Germline CDR1 reads SNHLY; CDR2 reads FYNNEI. The CDR3 runs 13 residues. V lost 6 bases and J lost 2; bases outside the gene matches: 3. The CDR3 sequence is CASSGQGPYEQYF. The CDR3 region has the DNA TGTGCCAGCAGCGGACAGGGCCCCTACGAGCAGTACTTC. Drawing the rest from reference TRBV2 and TRBJ2-7, the complete variable domain is EPEVTQTPSHQVTQMGQEVILRCVPISNHLYFYWYRQILGQKVEFLVSFYNNEISEKSEIFDDQFSVERPDGSNFTLKIRSTKLEDSAMYFCASSGQGPYEQYFGPGTRLTVT.

This chain links TRBV15 with TRBJ1-2; TRBD1 might be the D (5 bases). Germline values: CDR1 LNHNV, CDR2 YYDKDF (reference sequence). Trimming removed 0 bases from V and 4 bases from J, with 12 bases in between. This CDR3 is 15 amino acids long. CDR3 loop: CATSRDDPGSYGYTF. For the CDR3, the DNA is TGTGCCACCAGCAGAGATGATCCAGGGAGCTATGGCTACACCTTC.

This chain joins TRBV15 and TRBJ2-2; D unresolved. Germline V CDR1 and CDR2: LNHNV, YYDKDF (reference sequence). The CDR3 is 14 amino acids. Between the trimmed V and J ends, which lost 3 bases and 1 base, there was a span of 6 bases. As DNA, the CDR3 is TGTGCCACCAGCAGCTCCCTGAACACCGGGGAGCTGTTTTTT. It translates to CATSSSLNTGELFF. The full variable domain, in which reference TRBV15 and TRBJ2-2 provide the parts outside the CDR3, is DAMVIQNPRYQVTQFGKPVTLSCSQTLNHNVMYWYQQKSSQAPKLLFHYYDKDFNNEADTPDNFQSRRPNTSFCFLDIRSPGLGDTAMYLCATSSSLNTGELFFGEGSRLTVL.

This clone was picked up a small number of times. V usage is TRBV11-2 and J usage is TRBJ1-6, with D maybe TRBD1 (6 bases). The V and J ends lost 11 bases and 9 bases respectively, with 23 bases between them. CDR3 length equals 15 residues. Germline loops: CDR1 SGHAT, CDR2 FQNNGV. DNA for the CDR3: TGTGCCTCAGGGGTGGCCGGACTGCAAAGTTCACCCCTCCACTTT. It translates to CASGVAGLQSSPLHF.

This chain connects TRBV29-1 to TRBJ2-1; 11 bases fit TRBD1. The germline CDR1 and CDR2 sequences are SQVTM and ANQGSEA. After removal of 7 bases from V and 3 bases from J, the junction contained 2 bases not matched to a gene. CDR3 length equals 13 residues. CDR3 DNA sequence: TGCAGCGGCGGGACAGGGGGCTACAATGAGCAGTTCTTC. Its protein product is CSGGTGGYNEQFF.

This clone turned up a few times. The chain joins TRBV4-3 to TRBJ2-7; 7 bases line up with TRBD2. After removal of 0 bases from V and 5 bases from J, the junction contained 13 bases not matched to a gene. The CDR3 has 17 amino acids. In germline, CDR1 is LGHNA, CDR2 YSLEER. This CDR3 is CASSQDLPAGRRNEQYF. The CDR3 DNA reads as TGCGCCAGCAGCCAAGATCTTCCAGCGGGGAGGAGGAACGAGCAGTACTTC.

This clone appeared a single time. The chain links TRBV29-1 to TRBJ2-3, with D maybe TRBD2 (5 bases). This CDR3 is built from 14 residues. Germline CDR1 and CDR2: SQVTM and ANQGSEA. Trimming removed 3 bases at V and 0 bases at J, with 10 bases between. Written as DNA, the CDR3 is TGCAGCGTTGAGGCGGGTATTAGCACAGATACGCAGTATTTT. Encoded protein: CSVEAGISTDTQYF.

This clone was seen only once. The V gene is TRBV18, the J gene TRBJ2-2; D gene ambiguous. Trimming left V 3 bases short and J 2 bases short, with 13 bases between. This CDR3 is 16 amino acids long. The V gene's germline CDR1 is KGHSH and CDR2 LQKENI. The CDR3 loop reads CASSPLTAGNTGELFF. DNA of the CDR3: TGTGCCAGCTCACCCCTAACCGCCGGAAACACCGGGGAGCTGTTTTTT.